What follows is one T cell receptor beta chain and its context. Its binding antigen is unknown. No much larger clone exists at a distance of one base, and base qualities are not known. The source of the sample is a study of Ad26.COV2.S vaccination and SARS-CoV-2 variants (dated by TCRdb to the early 2020s). For the study in its entirety: Donors in the vaccine arm were drawn from COV1001, a multicentre, randomized, double-blind, placebo-controlled phase I-IIa trial testing Ad26.COV2.S in healthy adults. Dosing of Ad26.COV2.S was intramuscular, at either 5x10^10 or 1x10^11 viral particles, delivered as one shot or as two shots spaced 56 days apart. Sequencing of the TCRbeta repertoire served to evaluate the specificity and breadth of SARS-CoV-2-reactive T cell receptors following Ad26.COV2.S vaccination. The TCR-sequenced set comprised around 30 samples: roughly 19 Ad26.COV2.S vaccine recipients, 5 placebo recipients and 8 SARS-CoV-2 convalescent individuals. Participants in the trial were split at random into five groups of five each, receiving low-dose or high-dose Ad26.COV2.S once or twice, or else placebo on both occasions. Investigators remained blinded to trial group allocation during experiments and outcome assessment.

General findings and caveats noted by the study authors: Comparing responses between vaccine doses or regimens was not something the study was powered to do. After vaccination, spike-specific CD8+ and CD4+ T cell responses were reported to show substantial breadth. The authors noted that the TCR breadth and depth analyses may have underestimated total T cell responses. Ad26.COV2.S recipients had higher spike-specific TCR breadth than placebo recipients (P = 0.0014). Vaccine and placebo recipients had comparable non-spike TCR breadth, which fits with the vaccine containing only spike.

The immunoSEQ Assay was the method used to sequence TCRbeta CDR3 regions. After extraction, genomic DNA underwent amplification by bias-controlled multiplex PCR, followed by high-throughput sequencing. On the authors' methods: To quantify the absolute abundance of every unique TCRbeta CDR3 region, sequences were collapsed and filtered. T cell fraction was estimated by normalization of TCRbeta template counts to usable DNA, with usable DNA being measured through amplification of reference genes present in all nucleated cells. Repertoire TCRs were annotated as SARS-CoV-2-specific when V gene, CDR3 amino acid sequence and J gene were exactly matched to a known reactive TCR set. The reference SARS-CoV-2 TCR set came from MIRA and was filtered for enrichment in COVID-19-positive ImmuneCODE repertoires, removing public or cross-reactive TCRs. Using the MIRA antigens, annotated TCRs were further analysed by specific ORF or by position within an ORF. Breadth was defined as the number of annotated unique rearrangements divided by the total number of unique productive rearrangements, and depth was defined as the summed frequency of the annotated unique rearrangements. TCR breadth was compared between groups using two-sided Wilcoxon rank-sum tests. TCRdb limited this immuneACCESS table to in-frame rearrangements with V and J called. A share of clones is missing; checked studies link under half to unresolved V genes, and the rest is unexplained. Clone size and the V and J calls come from that table; the DNA yielded D and trimming. Counted in this sample were some 250,000 clones; 70% to 90% of them appeared once. The top ten clonotypes cover approximately 12% of the sample.

The treatment or condition label, as the study defines it: over 15 received Ad26.COV2.S at low or high dose, single or two shots; 5 received placebo; per-sample allocation not given. For vaccine and placebo recipients, repertoires were sequenced using samples collected on day 63 after the first injection. Between 29 July and 7 August 2020, Cohort 1b enrolled about two dozen adults aged 18-55 years at one site in Boston, USA. Ad26.COV2.S was a replication-incompetent adenovirus type 26 vector expressing a prefusion-stabilized SARS-CoV-2 spike protein from the original Wuhan strain. The material was peripheral blood, obtained in a trial of Ad26.COV2.S vaccine versus placebo. The receptor was derived from a person aged 18-65 years who received the Ad26.COV2.S COVID-19 vaccine or a placebo.

The CDR3 is CASSSGRDTQYF. In nucleotide form, the sequence is TGCGCCAGCAGCTCGGGACGAGATACGCAGTATTTT. The rearranged chain carries TRBV5-1 and TRBJ2-3; the D assignment is uncertain and may be TRBD1 or TRBD2, with 5 bases supporting each. V lost 3 bases and J lost 5 bases; the stretch between them is 7 bases long. CDR1 SGHRS and CDR2 YFSETQ are derived from the germline V gene. The CDR3 measures 12 amino acids from cysteine to phenylalanine. Only the CDR3 DNA is retained, 36 bases long and in frame from the first base. Extended through the reference TRBV5-1 and TRBJ2-3 proteins, this CDR3 yields the full variable domain: KAGVTQTPRYLIKTRGQQVTLSCSPISGHRSVSWYQQTPGQGLQFLFEYFSETQRNKGNFPGRFSGRQFSNSRSEMNVSTLELGDSALYLCASSSGRDTQYFGPGTRLTVL.